These T cell receptor beta chains were read from a single sample in a study of Graves' ophthalmopathy and Graves' hyperthyroidism. MiXCR, run by TCRdb on the multiplex PCR reads, gives a single entry per CDR3 protein. This table holds approximately 700,000 distinct CDR3 sequences, 40% found once. Specimen: peripheral blood. The source is an adult man with Graves' ophthalmopathy. The CDR3 runs from the conserved cysteine through the conserved F or W. A D gene is named only where the DNA matches it firmly. Clone size is not always given. Where it is, it says once, few, many or a class for expanded clones.

J gene,V gene,clone size,D gene,CDR3 DNA,CDR3 protein
TRBJ2-2,TRBV25-1,.,.,TGCCGCGTTGCGGCTCCTATCCATGGCACCGGGGAGCTGTTTTTT,CRVAAPIHGTGELFF
TRBJ2-7,TRBV10-2,.,.,TGCGCCAGCAGTGAAGGCGGGAACTACGAGCAGTACTTC,CASSEGGNYEQYF
TRBJ1-1,TRBV2,.,TRBD1,TGTGCCAGCAGCCCGACGGGACAGGATTCCACTGAAGCTTTCTTT,CASSPTGQDSTEAFF
TRBJ2-5,TRBV7-2,few,.,TGTGCCAGCAGCTTAAGGGTGACTAGTCCGATTCGGGAGACCCAGTACTTC,CASSLRVTSPIRETQYF
TRBJ2-5,TRBV29-1,many,.,TGCAGCGTGGACGCCCCGTCGTTAGAGACCCAGTACTTC,CSVDAPSLETQYF
TRBJ1-2,TRBV5-1,many,.,TGCGCCAGCAGCGCAACGTCTCCAGGGAACTATGGCTACACCTTC,CASSATSPGNYGYTF
TRBJ1-1,TRBV29-1,many,TRBD1,TGCAGCGTTTTGGGGACAGACAACACTGAAGCTTTCTTT,CSVLGTDNTEAFF
TRBJ1-1,TRBV7-9,.,.,TGTGCCAGCAGCCTTGGACAGAATGCTTTCTTT,CASSLGQNAFF
TRBJ1-1,TRBV12-3/TRBV12-4,few,.,TGTGCCAGCAGTTTAACACCAGGGACCTCGGATGGAGCTTTCTTT,CASSLTPGTSDGAFF
TRBJ2-7,TRBV29-1,few,TRBD1,TGCAGCGTTGGGACAGGGGGTAACGAGCAGTACTTC,CSVGTGGNEQYF
TRBJ1-1,TRBV10-3,many,.,TGTGCCAGCAGTGCCACGGGAAGGACTGAAGCTTTCTTT,CASSATGRTEAFF
TRBJ1-5,TRBV20-1,.,.,TGCAGTGGAGACCAGGGCAATCAGCCCCAGCATTTT,CSGDQGNQPQHF
TRBJ2-5,TRBV7-2,.,.,TGTGCCAGCAGCTTAGCCACAGCGGGTGGGGAGACCCAGTACTTC,CASSLATAGGETQYF
TRBJ2-7,TRBV7-9,many,TRBD1,TGTGCCAGCAGCGCCGGGACAGGGCAATACGAGCAGTACTTC,CASSAGTGQYEQYF
TRBJ2-7,TRBV29-1,few,TRBD1,TGCAGCGTTGAAGATCTAACAGGGGGTTACGAGCAGTACTTC,CSVEDLTGGYEQYF
TRBJ1-1,TRBV7-6,many,.,TGTGCCAGCAGCCGTCCTGCGGGCACTGAAGCTTTCTTT,CASSRPAGTEAFF
TRBJ2-7,TRBV15,many,.,TGTGCCACCAGCGGCGGCAGGGCTTTCGAGCAGTACTTC,CATSGGRAFEQYF
TRBJ2-2,TRBV25-1,few,.,TGCGCCAGCAGCCCCCAGGTCCGGGCAAGGCCCGGGGAGCTGTTTTTT,CASSPQVRARPGELFF
TRBJ1-6,TRBV10-3,once,TRBD1,TGTGCCATCAGTGACCCGGGACAGTATAATTCACCCCTCCACTTT,CAISDPGQYNSPLHF
TRBJ1-2,TRBV6-5,.,.,TGTGCCAGCACCAAAGGACAGATTTCCTATGGCTACACCTTC,CASTKGQISYGYTF
TRBJ1-5,TRBV20-1,.,.,TGCAGTGCTAGAGACCACGGGAGGGCAGGGCAGCCCCAGCATTTT,CSARDHGRAGQPQHF
TRBJ1-2,TRBV29-1,many,.,TGCAGCGTCGGGGATAGACAGAACTATGGCTACACCTTC,CSVGDRQNYGYTF
TRBJ1-3,TRBV2,many,.,TGTGCCAGCAGTGTGGAGGTCGCTCCTGGAAACACCATATATTTT,CASSVEVAPGNTIYF
TRBJ2-2,TRBV10-2,.,TRBD1,TGCGCCAGCAGTGGGTTACTGACAGGGGGCGGCACCGGGGGGCTGTTTTTT,CASSGLLTGGGTGGLFF
TRBJ1-1,TRBV5-4,few,.,TGTGCCACAACCACCAGAGGGAGGAACACTGAAGCTTTCTTT,CATTTRGRNTEAFF
TRBJ2-5,TRBV10-3,.,.,TGTGCCAGCAGTTACTTGTGGGGGAGTGCGACCCAGTACTTC,CASSYLWGSATQYF
TRBJ1-2,TRBV7-9,many,.,TGTGCCAGCAGCTTATTTGGGTGGCGGGGGCGAGGCTACACCTTC,CASSLFGWRGRGYTF
TRBJ2-5,TRBV10-2,.,.,TGCGCCAGCAGATACAGGGCTGAGACCCAGTACTTC,CASRYRAETQYF